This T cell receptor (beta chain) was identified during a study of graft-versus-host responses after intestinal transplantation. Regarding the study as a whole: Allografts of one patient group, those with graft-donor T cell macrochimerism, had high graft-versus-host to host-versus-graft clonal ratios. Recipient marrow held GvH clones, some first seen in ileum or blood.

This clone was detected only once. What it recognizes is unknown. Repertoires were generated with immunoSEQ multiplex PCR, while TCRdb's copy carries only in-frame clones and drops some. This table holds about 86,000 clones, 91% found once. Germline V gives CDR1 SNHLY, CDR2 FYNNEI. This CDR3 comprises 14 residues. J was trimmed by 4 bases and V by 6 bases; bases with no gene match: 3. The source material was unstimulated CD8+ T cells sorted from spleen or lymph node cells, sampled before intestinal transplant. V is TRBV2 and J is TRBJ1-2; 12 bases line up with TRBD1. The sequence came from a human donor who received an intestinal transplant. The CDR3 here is CASRWDRGPYGYTF. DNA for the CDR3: TGTGCCAGCAGGTGGGACAGGGGGCCCTATGGCTACACCTTC.